A selection of T cell receptor beta chains follows, all from one sample in a study of CD4 and CD8 cells across lung adenocarcinoma regions. MiXCR, applied by TCRdb to the PCR reads, yields one record per CDR3 protein. The profile covers over 15,000 distinct CDR3 sequences, with 45% to 60% appearing a single time and around 55% taken by the ten largest. The sequenced material came from CD8+ T cells from the center of a lung tumor. The receptor source for this set is a female donor with lung adenocarcinoma. The CD4 and CD8 labels of this study may be unreliable. Both conserved end residues are part of each CDR3. Each record gives: CDR3 DNA, CDR3 protein, J gene, clone size, V gene, D gene. D genes are given only for firm matches. Clone size is not always given. Where it is, it says once, few, many or a class for expanded clones.

CDR3 DNA: TGTGCCAGCAGCTGGGGCTCAGGGGGAAAGTACAATGAGCAGTTCTTC; CDR3 protein: CASSWGSGGKYNEQFF; J gene: TRBJ2-1; clone size: NA; V gene: TRBV11-2; D gene: TRBD1
CDR3 DNA: TGTGCCAGCCACCCCGCCGAGGTATACTATGGCTACACCTTC; CDR3 protein: CASHPAEVYYGYTF; J gene: TRBJ1-2; clone size: NA; V gene: TRBV6-1; D gene: NA
CDR3 DNA: TGTGCCAGCAGCCCCGGGACAGATAACACTGAAGCTTTCTTT; CDR3 protein: CASSPGTDNTEAFF; J gene: TRBJ1-1; clone size: few; V gene: TRBV6-1; D gene: TRBD1
CDR3 DNA: TGTGCCCGCGGTACGGGGGCGGGAGCCAAAGATACGCAGTATTTT; CDR3 protein: CARGTGAGAKDTQYF; J gene: TRBJ2-3; clone size: NA; V gene: TRBV6-1; D gene: NA
CDR3 DNA: TGCGCCAGCAGACCCGAGCGGGGCACTGAAGCTTTCTTT; CDR3 protein: CASRPERGTEAFF; J gene: TRBJ1-1; clone size: NA; V gene: TRBV5-1; D gene: NA
CDR3 DNA: TGTGCCAGCGTTTGGGGGGGAGCTCAAGAGACCCAGTACTTC; CDR3 protein: CASVWGGAQETQYF; J gene: TRBJ2-5; clone size: NA; V gene: TRBV6-5; D gene: TRBD2
CDR3 DNA: TGTGCCAGCAGCCTCCCTGACAGGGCCCACGAGCAGTACTTC; CDR3 protein: CASSLPDRAHEQYF; J gene: TRBJ2-7; clone size: many; V gene: TRBV7-2; D gene: TRBD1
CDR3 DNA: TGTGCCAGCAGTGAAGGAGGGGCGACTAACTATGGCTACACCTTC; CDR3 protein: CASSEGGATNYGYTF; J gene: TRBJ1-2; clone size: many; V gene: TRBV6-1; D gene: NA
CDR3 DNA: TGTGCCATCAGACCCTCAGCGGGGGGACACAAAGATACGCAGTACTTC; CDR3 protein: CAIRPSAGGHKDTQYF; J gene: TRBJ2-4; clone size: NA; V gene: TRBV10-3; D gene: TRBD2
CDR3 DNA: TGTGCCAGCAGTCCCCCCGGGACTAGACTCAATGAGCAGTTCTTC; CDR3 protein: CASSPPGTRLNEQFF; J gene: TRBJ2-1; clone size: NA; V gene: TRBV6-2/TRBV6-3; D gene: TRBD2
CDR3 DNA: TGTGCCAGCAGTTTAATCGGGACACTCCTCACAGATACGCAGTATTTT; CDR3 protein: CASSLIGTLLTDTQYF; J gene: TRBJ2-3; clone size: NA; V gene: TRBV27; D gene: NA
CDR3 DNA: TGTGCCAGCAGCGCAGGGACGAACATTCAGTACTTC; CDR3 protein: CASSAGTNIQYF; J gene: TRBJ2-4; clone size: many; V gene: TRBV27; D gene: NA
CDR3 DNA: TGTGCCAGCAAAGCAGCTATAGCGGGCACAGATACGCAGTATTTT; CDR3 protein: CASKAAIAGTDTQYF; J gene: TRBJ2-3; clone size: few; V gene: TRBV6-1; D gene: NA
CDR3 DNA: TGTGCCAGCAGTTATCCCGGGAAGCCCTACGAGCAGTACTTC; CDR3 protein: CASSYPGKPYEQYF; J gene: TRBJ2-7; clone size: few; V gene: TRBV6-5; D gene: NA